The rows below give T cell receptor beta chains drawn from one sample of a study of T cell changes during pregnancy in multiple sclerosis. Some clones are missing from TCRdb's copy, which holds only in-frame ones; the method was immunoSEQ multiplex PCR. The table records 22,000 or so clones, 80% to 95% of them present only once. Sequenced here: CD8+ T cells from peripheral blood mononuclear cells, sampled in the third trimester of pregnancy. The source is a female donor with multiple sclerosis, enrolled in a pregnancy study. CDR3s include the opening cysteine and the closing phenylalanine or tryptophan. D genes are given only for firm matches. Not every row has a clone size; where given, it reads once, few, many or a size class.

TRBD1	.	TRBJ2-7	TRBV6-1	TGTGCCATTGACAGGGGGCTCGACGAGCAGTACTTC	CAIDRGLDEQYF
TRBD1	.	TRBJ2-1	TRBV5-1	TGCGCCAGCAGGGAACAGGGGGTCTACAATGAGCAGTTCTTC	CASREQGVYNEQFF
.	.	TRBJ2-1	TRBV6-4	TGTGCCAGCAGTGACTCTGGTCACTCCCTCTACAATGAGCAGTTCTTC	CASSDSGHSLYNEQFF
.	few	TRBJ2-2	TRBV19	TGTGCCAGTAGTATCGTCTCCGGGGAGCTGTTTTTT	CASSIVSGELFF
TRBD1	.	TRBJ2-2	TRBV5-6	TGTGCCAGCAGCCCGGGACAGGGAGCCCATTTTAAGAACACCGGGGAGCTGTTTTTT	CASSPGQGAHFKNTGELFF
TRBD1	.	TRBJ2-7	TRBV11-2	TGTGCCAGCAGCCCTAGACGGACAGGAAGCTCCTACGAGCAGTACTTC	CASSPRRTGSSYEQYF
TRBD2	.	TRBJ2-5	TRBV27	TGTGCCAGCAGTCCACTAGCGGGAGGGCCGGTAGAGACCCAGTACTTC	CASSPLAGGPVETQYF
.	.	TRBJ1-1	TRBV13	TGTGCCAGCAGCTTCAAGGGGTGGGAAGGCGTGTACACTGAAGCTTTCTTT	CASSFKGWEGVYTEAFF
TRBD1	.	TRBJ2-2	TRBV5-1	TGCGCCAGCAGCTTATCACAGGGGCTATTGGCCGGGGAGCTGTTTTTT	CASSLSQGLLAGELFF
.	.	TRBJ2-7	TRBV7-9	TGTGCCAGCAGCTTAGGCCCGCCCAGGAGGAACGAGCAGTACTTC	CASSLGPPRRNEQYF
.	.	TRBJ2-1	TRBV19	TGTGCCAGTAGTATTCGGGGGGCGTACAATGAGCAGTTCTTC	CASSIRGAYNEQFF
.	once	TRBJ1-1	TRBV6-1	TGTGCCAGCACCATAGCAGAGAGCACTGAAGCTTTCTTT	CASTIAESTEAFF
.	.	TRBJ2-5	TRBV2	TGTGCCAGCAGTGGCCAGACGTGGGACAAAGGGCAGTACTTC	CASSGQTWDKGQYF
.	.	TRBJ2-1	TRBV29-1	TGCAGCGTTGCGGGCCACGGGGGATACAATGAGCAGTTCTTC	CSVAGHGGYNEQFF
TRBD1	.	TRBJ2-7	TRBV7-9	TGTGCCAGCAGCCACCGGGACAGGGTCACCGAGCAGTACTTC	CASSHRDRVTEQYF
TRBD2	.	TRBJ2-3	TRBV4-1	TGCGCCAGCAGCCCCCCGGGGGGAAGCACAGATACGCAGTATTTT	CASSPPGGSTDTQYF
.	.	TRBJ1-5	TRBV28	TGTGCCAGCAGTTTCGGCGAGGCTCAGCCCCAGCATTTT	CASSFGEAQPQHF
.	medium-sized	TRBJ1-2	TRBV7-6	TGTGCCAGCAGCCAGAGCGGGAGTTGGGGCTACACCTTC	CASSQSGSWGYTF
TRBD1	.	TRBJ2-7	TRBV10-3	TGTGCCATCAGCGCTCTGACAGGGGGGACCCACGAGCAGTACTTC	CAISALTGGTHEQYF
TRBD2	once	TRBJ2-1	TRBV5-1	TGCGCCAGCAGCTCCAGCGGGGGGGCAAGGCTCGTGCAGTTCTTC	CASSSSGGARLVQFF
.	.	TRBJ1-4	TRBV29-1	TGCAGCGTTGAATGGGGCAGTCCGGGGGATGAAAAACTGTTTTTT	CSVEWGSPGDEKLFF
TRBD2	.	TRBJ2-1	TRBV6-1	TGTGCCAGCAGTGAATTCGGCGGGGGCTCCTACAATGAGCAGTTCTTC	CASSEFGGGSYNEQFF
.	once	TRBJ1-5	TRBV28	TGTGCCAGCAGTACGGGGTTAGGTCAGCCCCAGCATTTT	CASSTGLGQPQHF
.	.	TRBJ2-3	TRBV6-6	TGTGCCAGCACCACAAAGAGGGAAAACACAGATACGCAGTATTTT	CASTTKRENTDTQYF
.	.	TRBJ2-1	TRBV11-3	TGTGCCAGCAGCTTTAGTTGGTTAGGGGACAACACTGAGCAGTTCTTC	CASSFSWLGDNTEQFF
TRBD1	.	TRBJ1-1	TRBV4-3	TGCGCCAGCAGCCAGGACAGGGGGAGCACTGAAGCTTTCTTT	CASSQDRGSTEAFF
TRBD2	.	TRBJ2-1	TRBV2	TGTGCCAGCAGGGGGACTAGGGCACACAATGAGCAGTTCTTC	CASRGTRAHNEQFF
.	.	TRBJ1-2	TRBV9	TGTGCCAGCAGCCCCCTGGTAGGGGTTGATGGCTACACCTTC	CASSPLVGVDGYTF
.	.	TRBJ2-1	TRBV7-9	TGTGCCAGCAGCTCATCACAGCGGGATGAGCAGTTCTTC	CASSSSQRDEQFF
.	.	TRBJ1-1	TRBV5-4	TGTGCCAGCAGCCCGGGGGAGAACACTGAAGCTTTCTTT	CASSPGENTEAFF
TRBD1	.	TRBJ1-2	TRBV2	TGTGCCAGCAGTGAAAGGGACAGGGGTTATAGCGACTATGGCTACACCTTC	CASSERDRGYSDYGYTF
.	.	TRBJ2-3	TRBV4-1	TGCGCCAGCAGCCAGGAGGGAGCAGGGCGGCATACGCAGTATTTT	CASSQEGAGRHTQYF
TRBD1	.	TRBJ1-5	TRBV6-6	TGTGCCAGCAGTTTCCAGGGGGCTAGTGGCAATCAGCCCCAGCATTTT	CASSFQGASGNQPQHF
.	.	TRBJ2-1	TRBV7-2	TGTGCCAGCAGCTTCGGGGTACTCTCCTACAATGAGCAGTTCTTC	CASSFGVLSYNEQFF
.	.	TRBJ2-7	TRBV7-2	TGTGCCAGCAGCCCCTCGTCGGCCTACGAGCAGTACTTC	CASSPSSAYEQYF
TRBD2	.	TRBJ2-3	TRBV2	TGTGCCAGCAGTGAAGCGGAGAGCGGGGGAAGGTGGAGCACAGATACGCAGTATTTT	CASSEAESGGRWSTDTQYF
.	.	TRBJ1-6	TRBV25-1	TGTGCCAGCAGTCTTCTGGACAGCCGAAATTCACCCCTCCACTTT	CASSLLDSRNSPLHF
.	once	TRBJ2-7	TRBV5-1	TGCGCCAGCAGCCTAACCCCAGACAGCCCTCGAAACGAGCAGTACTTC	CASSLTPDSPRNEQYF
.	once	TRBJ2-7	TRBV20-1	TGCAGTGCTACTAGCCTCGAGCAGTACTTC	CSATSLEQYF
TRBD1	.	TRBJ1-1	TRBV25-1	TGTGCCAGCAGTACACAACAGGGGTCTTTAGTCACTGAAGCTTTCTTT	CASSTQQGSLVTEAFF
.	once	TRBJ2-1	TRBV7-3	TGTGCCAGCAGCTTCCGGGACTCCCATTATGATGAGCAGTTCTTC	CASSFRDSHYDEQFF
TRBD1	.	TRBJ2-1	TRBV2	TGTGCCAGCAGAGGACAGGGGAATGAGCAGTTCTTC	CASRGQGNEQFF